The next 24 T cell receptor beta chains were all read from a single sample in a study of patients and donors after allogeneic stem cell transplantation. MiXCR, run by TCRdb on the RT-PCR reads, gives a single entry per CDR3 protein. The table shows about a million distinct CDR3 sequences, with more than 15% occurring only once. Material: blood, either unsorted or a sorted T cell fraction (not recorded which). These receptors came from a human donor who was either an allogeneic HSCT recipient or a stem cell or donor lymphocyte infusion donor (not recorded which). It is not recorded whose cells these are; they may come from a transplant donor.

This clonotype showed up many times. This chain connects TRBV4-3 to TRBJ1-5; D gene ambiguous. The germline V and J ends were trimmed by 0 bases and 2 bases, with 5 bases remaining between them. CDR1 and CDR2 (germline): LGHNA, YSLEER. This CDR3 spans 14 amino acids. The CDR3 DNA sequence: TGCGCCAGCAGCCAAGATCACGGCAATCAGCCCCAGCATTTT. It codes for CASSQDHGNQPQHF.

This clonotype has a handful of counts. CDR3 sequence reads: CAISDKAATFSYEQYF. The CDR3, as DNA: TGTGCCATCAGTGACAAGGCAGCCACCTTCTCCTACGAGCAGTACTTC. The chain couples TRBV10-3 to TRBJ2-7; no reliable D call. Germline V CDR1 and CDR2: ENHRY, SYGVKD. CDR3 size: 16 residues. V dropped 3 bases and J dropped 0 bases, with 15 bases sitting between them.

This clonotype showed up many times. The CDR3 protein is CASSALDLSEQFF. DNA for the CDR3: TGCGCCAGCAGCGCCCTGGACTTGTCTGAGCAGTTCTTC. The chain recombines TRBV5-1 with TRBJ2-1, with D possibly matching TRBD2 (5 bases). Germline assignment: CDR1 SGHRS and CDR2 YFSETQ. The CDR3 extends over 13 amino acids. V lost 4 bases and J lost 9, with 14 bases in between.

CDR3 DNA sequence: TGTGCCAGCAGCCAAAACAGCGGGAGTAACTACAATGAGCAGTTCTTC. The encoded protein is CASSQNSGSNYNEQFF. This chain uses TRBV4-2 with TRBJ2-1; 8 nucleotides match TRBD2. V gave up 2 bases and J gave up 3 bases; unmatched junction bases: 6. Germline V gene lookup returns CDR1 LGHNA and CDR2 YNFKEQ. This CDR3 spans 16 amino acids.

This clonotype has only a few counts. V gene TRBV12-3 or TRBV12-4 combines with J gene TRBJ1-3; TRBD1 might be the D (5 bases). The CDR3 has 15 amino acids. The V gene lost 5 bases and the J gene lost 2 bases, with 13 bases spanning the gap. The chain's CDR3 is CASSPRGGAGNTIYF. Here the CDR3 DNA reads TGTGCCAGCAGTCCCCGGGGAGGGGCTGGAAACACCATATATTTT.

V is TRBV3-1 and J is TRBJ2-1, with no clear D. The germline gives CDR1 LGHDT, CDR2 YNNKEL (reference sequence). Trimming shortened V by 2 bases and J by 4 bases, and 21 bases separated the two germline ends. The CDR3 runs 18 residues. The CDR3 sequence is CASSQSRLARTSYNEQFF. The DNA of the CDR3 is TGTGCCAGCAGCCAAAGTCGACTGGCAAGAACCTCATACAATGAGCAGTTCTTC.

Only a few counts were recorded for this clonotype. This sequence joins TRBV6-1 and TRBJ1-5, with a tentative D call TRBD1 (6 bases). The V end lost 7 bases, the J end lost 0 bases, and 10 bases lay between the germline ends. The CDR3 runs to 14 residues. Germline-derived CDR1 and CDR2 are MNHNS and SASEGT. CDR3 nucleotides: TGTGCCAGCAACCTACAGGGTAGCAATCAGCCCCAGCATTTT. Translating gives CASNLQGSNQPQHF.

The chain is built from TRBV20-1 and TRBJ1-1; D call uncertain. In germline, CDR1 is DFQATT, CDR2 SNEGSKA (reference sequence). V lost 7 bases and J 1 base, leaving 19 bases between the germline ends. The CDR3 consists of 15 residues. This CDR3 is CSGRPSGEGNTEAFF. The DNA of the CDR3 is TGCAGTGGACGGCCCTCCGGGGAGGGGAACACTGAAGCTTTCTTT.

This clonotype has more than one count but fewer than ten. The rearrangement links TRBV4-3 to TRBJ1-1; a possible D gene is TRBD1 (6 bases). The germline gives CDR1 LGHNA, CDR2 YSLEER. Trimming pared 0 bases from V and 10 bases from J, leaving 18 bases between. This CDR3 is 15 amino acids long. Here the CDR3 reads CASSQDGGGGRGAFF. For the CDR3, the DNA is TGCGCCAGCAGCCAAGATGGCGGAGGGGGTAGAGGAGCTTTCTTT.

DNA of the CDR3: TGTGCCAGCAGTCCGATCGGGGGGGAAGAGACCCAGTACTTC. Translating it yields CASSPIGGEETQYF. This chain connects TRBV12-3 or TRBV12-4 to TRBJ2-5, with TRBD2 matching 8 bases. V lost 5 bases to trimming and J lost 3 bases; unmatched junction nucleotides: 5. The CDR3 extends over 14 amino acids.

This clonotype was seen only a few times. This chain uses TRBV4-2 with TRBJ2-2, with 8 bases lining up with TRBD1. Germline V gene data show CDR1 as LGHNA and CDR2 as YNFKEQ. This CDR3 has 17 amino acids. After removal of 0 bases from V and 7 bases from J, the junction contained 10 bases not matched to a gene. The DNA of the CDR3 is TGTGCCAGCAGCCAAGAATGGACAGGGACGACGGGCGGGGAGCTGTTTTTT. This gives the protein CASSQEWTGTTGGELFF.

This clonotype has only a few counts. The V and J genes are TRBV28 and TRBJ1-1; D remains ambiguous. V lost 6 bases and J 6 bases, leaving 11 bases between the germline ends. The germline CDR1 and CDR2 sequences are MDHEN and SYDVKM. The CDR3 length is 12 residues. DNA for the CDR3: TGTGCCAGCAGGATGGGATCCGCTGAAGCTTTCTTT. Protein product: CASRMGSAEAFF.

This clonotype was observed a few times. CDR3 loop: CSASPIGTGGSGNTIYF. The CDR3 DNA sequence: TGCAGTGCTAGTCCGATCGGGACAGGGGGCAGCGGAAACACCATATATTTT. The chain joins TRBV20-1 to TRBJ1-3, with 12 bases identical to TRBD1. Per the germline V gene, CDR1 is DFQATT and CDR2 is SNEGSKA (reference sequence). The trim removed 3 bases at V and 4 bases at J, leaving 10 bases unmatched. The CDR3 runs to 17 residues.

V and J are TRBV20-1 and TRBJ1-5; no clear D gene. Germline V gives CDR1 DFQATT, CDR2 SNEGSKA (reference sequence). The V end was cut by 3 bases, the J end by 4 bases, with 13 bases between. CDR3 length equals 14 residues. The CDR3 here is CSARDPDRNQPQHF. In DNA, the CDR3 is TGCAGTGCTAGGGATCCTGATCGGAATCAGCCCCAGCATTTT.

This clonotype has more than one count but fewer than ten. The chain links TRBV9 to TRBJ2-1, with no clear D. There are 15 residues in the CDR3. Trimming removed 0 bases from V and 7 bases from J, with 14 bases in between. Germline V CDR1 and CDR2: SGDLS, YYNGEE. CDR3 coding DNA: TGTGCCAGCAGCGTAGGAGCCTTACCCGAAAATGAGCAGTTCTTC. Its protein product is CASSVGALPENEQFF.

This clonotype was recorded once. The genes are TRBV2 and TRBJ2-2, with 13 bases that match TRBD2. Germline-derived CDR1 and CDR2 are SNHLY and FYNNEI. This CDR3 region has 17 residues. Losses at the gene ends were 6 bases for V and 5 bases for J; bases not matched to a gene: 9. The CDR3 DNA sequence: TGTGCCAGCAGGGCGACTAGCGGGAGGAGGGTAACCGGGGAGCTGTTTTTT. Its translation: CASRATSGRRVTGELFF.

A few counts support this clonotype. The chain uses TRBV4-1 and TRBJ1-1, with no clear D. This CDR3 spans 18 amino acids. Between the trimmed V and J ends, which lost 4 bases and 1 base, there was a span of 22 bases. The germline V gene encodes CDR1 MGHRA and CDR2 YSYEKL. The CDR3 loop is CASSPDTDRREANTEAFF. The CDR3, as DNA: TGCGCCAGCAGCCCCGATACGGACCGACGCGAAGCGAACACTGAAGCTTTCTTT.

This chain uses TRBV18 with TRBJ2-2; D remains ambiguous. This CDR3 contains 14 residues. V lost 5 bases, J lost 1 base, and 8 bases lay in between. CDR1 is KGHSH, CDR2 LQKENI, per germline. The DNA for the CDR3 is TGTGCCAGCTCAAATTCACGGAACACCGGGGAGCTGTTTTTT. Translation: CASSNSRNTGELFF.

The chain uses TRBV6-1 and TRBJ2-3; weak D call: TRBD2 (6 bases). V was clipped by 5 bases and J by 0 bases, with 15 bases between them. Germline V lookup: CDR1 MNHNS, CDR2 SASEGT. This CDR3 is built from 16 residues. CDR3 residues: CASSPPGVASTDTQYF. For the CDR3, the DNA is TGTGCCAGCAGTCCTCCGGGAGTAGCGAGCACAGATACGCAGTATTTT.

This clonotype occurred a few times. For the CDR3, the DNA is TGTGCCAGCAGCTTATTTGGACGACAGAGCTCCTATAATTCACCCCTCCACTTT. Amino acids: CASSLFGRQSSYNSPLHF. The chain couples TRBV11-2 to TRBJ1-6, with TRBD1 as a possible D gene (5 bases). Germline V gives CDR1 SGHAT, CDR2 FQNNGV. The V end was cut by 2 bases, the J end by 0 bases, with 14 bases between. There are 18 residues in the CDR3.

The genes are TRBV29-1 and TRBJ2-3; 14 bases agree with TRBD2. The CDR3 has 16 amino acids. The V and J ends lost 7 bases and 3 bases, in that order; junction bases with no gene match: 9. Germline V lookup: CDR1 SQVTM, CDR2 ANQGSEA. CDR3 loop: CSAETGTSGSTDTQYF. The CDR3 region has the DNA TGCAGCGCCGAGACCGGGACTAGCGGGAGTACAGATACGCAGTATTTT.

The rearrangement links TRBV6-1 to TRBJ1-1; D gene ambiguous. CDR1 MNHNS and CDR2 SASEGT come from the germline V gene. Trimming stripped 6 bases from V and 6 bases from J, with 20 bases between. CDR3 length: 15 residues. The CDR3 reads CASSPPSGGHPEAFF. DNA of the CDR3: TGTGCCAGCAGCCCTCCCTCCGGAGGGCATCCTGAAGCTTTCTTT.

This clonotype has a count of ten or more. The rearrangement joins TRBV5-1 to TRBJ2-7; D unclear. The V end lost 0 bases, the J end lost 3 bases, and 7 bases lay between the germline ends. Germline-derived CDR1 and CDR2 are SGHRS and YFSETQ. The length of the CDR3 is 13 residues. The CDR3: CASSLGQLYEQYF. CDR3 in DNA: TGCGCCAGCAGCTTGGGGCAACTCTACGAGCAGTACTTC.

This clonotype has more than one count but fewer than ten. This sequence joins TRBV11-2 and TRBJ2-1; 7 bases fit TRBD2. The CDR3 length is 15 residues. The ends lost 5 bases at V and 10 bases at J; junction bases unmatched: 14. CDR1 SGHAT and CDR2 FQNNGV come from the germline V gene. CDR3 protein: CASSPLTGRIGEQFF. The CDR3 DNA sequence: TGTGCCAGCAGCCCGCTAACCGGGAGGATAGGCGAGCAGTTCTTC.